This T cell receptor beta chain derives from a study of T cells in Graves' hyperthyroidism and ophthalmopathy. The V and J ends lost 5 bases and 4 bases, in that order; junction bases with no gene match: 10. The germline V gene has CDR1 SGHVS and CDR2 FQNEAQ. There are 16 residues in the CDR3. There are a few counts of this clonotype. No progression to ophthalmopathy during 18 months of follow-up defined stable disease. Patients were excluded because of uncontrolled infection, other autoimmune disease, pregnancy or lactation. Regions amplified from RNA transcripts were the TCR beta CDR3 regions. The HTBI set primed first-round TCR CDR3 RT-PCR. TCRdb fed the multiplex PCR reads into MiXCR, producing one record per CDR3 protein. The repertoire holds over 700,000 distinct CDR3 sequences, with just over 35% as singletons.

The V gene is TRBV7-8, the J gene TRBJ2-2, with TRBD2 matching over 7 bases. This clonotype was sampled from a woman in her thirties or forties with Graves' hyperthyroidism. Input material: blood. The CDR3 protein is CASSPISGMITGELFF. The CDR3, as DNA: TGTGCCAGCAGCCCGATCAGCGGGATGATCACCGGGGAGCTGTTTTTT.